This paragraph covers one T cell receptor (beta chain) sequence. This record belongs to a study of blood T cell repertoires in COVID-19. Overall study context: Collection of acute and convalescent COVID-19 samples took place in the United States, Italy and Spain.

The V and J ends lost 2 bases and 14 bases respectively, with 15 bases between them. CDR1 and CDR2 (germline): DFQATT, SNEGSKA (reference sequence). The CDR3 extends over 11 amino acids. Per the original data handling: Reference gene primer amplification yielded estimated nucleated cell counts. Method: immunoSEQ multiplex PCR; TCRdb's copy keeps in-frame clones and lacks some. V and J calls and clone size follow that table, whereas D and trimming were derived from the DNA. The sample contains over 200,000 clones, less than 90% of which appear only once. This clonotype was sampled from a woman older than 75 with active or convalescent COVID-19. The specimen sequenced was peripheral blood. The chain links TRBV20-1 to TRBJ1-2; D possibly corresponds to TRBD1 (5 bases). CDR3 in amino acids: CSARYRGGSTF. CDR3 coding DNA: TGCAGTGCTAGATATCGGGGGGGAAGTACCTTC.